This entry concerns a single TCR beta chain. Assay used: immunoSEQ multiplex PCR; TCRdb lists only in-frame clones, some missing. The sample has 700,000 to 750,000 clones, approximately 83% seen once; the top ten hold 0.0095% to 0.013%. The data originate from a study of shared T cell receptors in the human thymus. CDR1 is SGHDT, CDR2 YYEEEE, per germline. V lost 4 bases and J lost 6, with 14 bases in between. This CDR3 is 13 amino acids long. These same data were also listed under a study on human thymus T cells.

This rearrangement joins TRBV5-6 to TRBJ2-7; D gene ambiguous. The source of this sequence is a girl under three years old with a congenital heart defect. Sequenced: thymocytes. CDR3: CASSRPPGPEQYF. As DNA, the CDR3 is TGTGCCAGCAGCCGGCCGCCAGGCCCCGAGCAGTACTTC. Full variable domain (rest looked up from reference TRBV5-6 and TRBJ2-7): DAGVTQSPTHLIKTRGQQVTLRCSPKSGHDTVSWYQQALGQGPQFIFQYYEEEERQRGNFPDRFSGHQFPNYSSELNVNALLLGDSALYLCASSRPPGPEQYFGPGTRLTVT.